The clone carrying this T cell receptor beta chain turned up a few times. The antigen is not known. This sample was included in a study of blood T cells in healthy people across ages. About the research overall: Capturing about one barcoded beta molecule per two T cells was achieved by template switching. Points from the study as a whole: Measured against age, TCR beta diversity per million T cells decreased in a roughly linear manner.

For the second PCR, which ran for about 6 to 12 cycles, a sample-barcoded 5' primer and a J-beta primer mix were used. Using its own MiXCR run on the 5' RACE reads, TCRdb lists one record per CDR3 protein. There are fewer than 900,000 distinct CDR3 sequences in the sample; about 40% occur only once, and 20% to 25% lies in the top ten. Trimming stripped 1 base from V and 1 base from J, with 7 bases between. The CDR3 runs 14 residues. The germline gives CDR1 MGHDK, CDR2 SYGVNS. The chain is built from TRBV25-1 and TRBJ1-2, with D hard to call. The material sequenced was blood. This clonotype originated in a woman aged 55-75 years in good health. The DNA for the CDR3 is TGTGCCAGCAGTGAATCCGGGCTTAACTATGGCTACACCTTC. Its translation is CASSESGLNYGYTF.